The clone carrying this T cell receptor beta chain is a singleton in its sample. Its target is not known. Compared with germline, one end of the junction differs, possibly owing to a read error. CDR3 length equals 17 residues. The germline V gene has CDR1 ENHRY and CDR2 SYGVKD. These data come from a study of cytomegalovirus exposure and HLA in healthy donors. Study details: Early released data had around 79 million unique TCRs, all coming from HLA-typed donors. Study results and limitations: Highest at DRB1 and lowest at HLA-C, TCR association rates differed among HLA loci in a later analysis.

Everyone who donated was a healthy bone marrow donor. In the PCR, 60 Vbeta and 13 Jbeta primers were used. Original handling: An analysis that came later counted 80 million or so unique TCR beta chains, roughly 11 million shared. Sequenced by immunoSEQ multiplex PCR; TCRdb stores in-frame clones only, minus some. Clonal size and the V and J genes are those of that table, whereas D and trimming came from the DNA. The sample lists approximately 190,000 clones, 70% to 80% occurring once. The V gene is TRBV10-3, the J gene TRBJ1-6; TRBD1 agrees at 7 bases. The TCR comes from a woman in her twenties or thirties in good health and CMV-seropositive. The sequenced sample was PBMCs. The CDR3 coding sequence is TGTGCCATCAGTGAGCCCTCCGGGACAGCCTATAATTCACCCCTCCGCTTT. It specifies CAISEPSGTAYNSPLRF.